What follows are 30 T cell receptor beta chains derived from one specimen sequenced in a study of metastatic and nonmetastatic thyroid tumors (dated by TCRdb to 2018 to 2020). The library was prepared using PCR. Reads for this sample came from an Illumina HiSeq 4000. TCRdb reran the public reads through fastp at Q25 and MiXCR, keeping productive beta chains. Recorded for this sample are some 12,000 clones; around a quarter of them occurred a single time. Of the sample, approximately 9.8% is held by the ten largest clones. No treatment had been received by any patient before thyroid surgery. The sequenced material came from tumor tissue. The receptors were sampled from a female donor with papillary thyroid cancer or a benign thyroid nodule (not recorded which). Some clones in this sample may be carry-over from other donors' samples.

This clone was observed many times. The chain links TRBV3-1 to TRBJ2-6, with D possibly matching TRBD2 (5 bases). Per the germline V gene, CDR1 is LGHDT and CDR2 is YNNKEL (reference sequence). This CDR3 is built from 16 residues. Between the trimmed V and J ends, which lost 4 bases and 0 bases, there was a span of 10 bases. The CDR3 bases are TGTGCCAGCAGCCCAACTACTAGCTCTGGGGCCAACGTCCTGACTTTC. Amino acid sequence: CASSPTTSSGANVLTF.

The CDR3 DNA sequence: TGTGCCAGCAGCCCCGGGACAGATTATGGCTACACCTTC. Amino acid sequence: CASSPGTDYGYTF. The chain uses TRBV7-9 and TRBJ1-2, with 7 positions matching TRBD1. The germline gives CDR1 SEHNR, CDR2 FQNEAQ (reference sequence). There are 13 residues in the CDR3. The trim removed 5 bases at V and 5 bases at J, leaving 5 bases unmatched.

The chain uses TRBV20-1 and TRBJ2-7; a weak D match, TRBD2 (6 bases). The CDR3 extends over 16 amino acids. The V gene lost 1 base and the J gene lost 0 bases, with 16 bases spanning the gap. Germline-derived CDR1 and CDR2 are DFQATT and SNEGSKA (reference sequence). CDR3 amino acids: CSARGAGTANSYEQYF. The CDR3 DNA is TGCAGTGCTAGAGGAGCCGGGACTGCAAACTCCTACGAGCAGTACTTC.

This chain joins TRBV6-5 and TRBJ1-2, with a weak D call TRBD1 (6 bases). Per the germline V gene, CDR1 is MNHEY and CDR2 is SVGAGI. V shed 6 bases and J shed 2 bases, with 16 bases lying between them. The CDR3 is 15 amino acids. The CDR3 coding sequence is TGTGCCAGCAGATTATGGCCCACAGGGAACTATGGCTACACCTTC. It translates to CASRLWPTGNYGYTF.

This clone rates as medium-sized. The gene calls are TRBV9 and TRBJ1-1; possibly TRBD1 for D (6 bases). With 4 bases removed from V and 6 bases from J, the gap between germline ends came to 13 bases. Per the germline V gene, CDR1 is SGDLS and CDR2 is YYNGEE. The CDR3 extends over 13 amino acids. The CDR3 loop is CASSRDTRSEAFF. The CDR3 DNA sequence: TGTGCCAGCAGCCGGGACACAAGATCTGAAGCTTTCTTT.

By proportion, this clone is medium-sized. The chain recombines TRBV2 with TRBJ1-2; 7 nucleotides line up with TRBD1. V dropped 4 bases and J dropped 0; count of bases not matched to a gene: 5. The germline V gene encodes CDR1 SNHLY and CDR2 FYNNEI. The CDR3 consists of 15 residues. CDR3 nucleotides: TGTGCCAGCAGTGCCGAGGGGGCCTCTAACTATGGCTACACCTTC. It is translated as CASSAEGASNYGYTF.

By share, this clone counts as medium-sized. This chain uses TRBV28 with TRBJ2-1, with 8 bases aligning to TRBD2. The CDR3 runs 15 residues. Germline V lookup: CDR1 MDHEN, CDR2 SYDVKM. Trimming removed 1 base from V and 7 bases from J; junction bases left unmatched: 6. The CDR3 DNA follows: TGTGCCAGCAGTTTATCGACTAGCGTGAGGAATGAGCAGTTCTTC. Its protein is CASSLSTSVRNEQFF.

This clone was picked up a small number of times. The chain couples TRBV12-3 or TRBV12-4 to TRBJ1-3; D gene unclear. CDR3 length equals 16 residues. V dropped 1 base and J dropped 0 bases, with 10 bases sitting between them. Here the CDR3 DNA reads TGTGCCAGCAGTTTAGAGGTTTCGGACTCTGGAAACACCATATATTTT. It encodes CASSLEVSDSGNTIYF.

This clone is labeled medium-sized (0.01 to 0.1%). This chain links TRBV28 with TRBJ1-2, with 10 bases lining up with TRBD1. The CDR3 contains 13 residues. V was clipped by 6 bases and J by 7 bases; unmatched bases: 5. Germline CDR1 reads MDHEN; CDR2 reads SYDVKM. CDR3 in DNA: TGTGCCAGCAGACGACAGGGGGCGTTTGGCTACACCTTC. This translates into CASRRQGAFGYTF.

The sample holds a few counts of this clone. Given the absence of the conserved phenylalanine or tryptophan at the CDR3 end, a read error is likely. The chain couples TRBV6-4 to TRBJ1-1; D uncertain. The CDR3 totals 15 residues. Per the germline V gene, CDR1 is MRHNA and CDR2 is SNTAGT. With 2 bases removed from V and 10 bases from J, the gap between germline ends came to 20 bases. The CDR3 coding sequence is TGTGCCAGCAGTGACACGACCGTGGAAAGTGGTGTAGCTTTCTGT. Residues: CASSDTTVESGVAFC.

This sequence joins TRBV10-3 and TRBJ2-6; D ambiguous. The V end lost 2 bases, the J end lost 0 bases, and 5 bases lay between the germline ends. The CDR3 contains 15 residues. In germline, CDR1 is ENHRY, CDR2 SYGVKD. CDR3 DNA sequence: TGTGCCATCAGTGAGGAGTTCTCTGGGGCCAACGTCCTGACTTTC. This gives the protein CAISEEFSGANVLTF.

With respect to this clone: This CDR3 is also generated by other DNA sequences in the sample. The chain couples TRBV5-1 to TRBJ2-7; D is possibly TRBD2 (6 bases). Trimming pared 0 bases from V and 4 bases from J, leaving 8 bases between. CDR1 and CDR2 from the germline V gene are SGHRS and YFSETQ. The CDR3 extends over 13 amino acids. CDR3 residues: CASSLGLDYEQYF. The CDR3 coding sequence is TGCGCCAGCAGCTTGGGACTAGATTACGAGCAGTACTTC.

A few counts support this clone. Mismatch with germline at one junction end may stem from a read error. This same CDR3 is encoded by further DNA sequences in the sample. This chain uses TRBV27 with TRBJ2-3; D gene ambiguous. Germline values: CDR1 MNHEY, CDR2 SMNVEV (reference sequence). The CDR3 is made up of 14 amino acids. The CDR3 nucleotides are TGTGCTAGCAGTCCTAGTCCTAGCACAGATACGCAGTATTTT. It specifies CASSPSPSTDTQYF.

This clone was recorded at least ten times. The chain employs TRBV3-1 and TRBJ2-7; TRBD2 matches at 12 bases. CDR1 and CDR2 from the germline V gene are LGHDT and YNNKEL (reference sequence). Losses at the gene ends were 1 base for V and 6 bases for J; bases not matched to a gene: 4. The CDR3 consists of 15 residues. The CDR3 loop reads CASSQGLAGEGEQYF. The CDR3 DNA reads TGTGCCAGCAGCCAAGGACTAGCGGGAGAGGGCGAGCAGTACTTC.

This clone appeared a few times. The J gene is TRBJ2-7, the V gene TRBV28; D is possibly TRBD1 (6 bases). Trimming cost V 5 bases and J 4 bases, with 18 bases left between them. There are 15 residues in the CDR3. Germline values: CDR1 MDHEN, CDR2 SYDVKM. In nucleotides, the CDR3 is TGTGCCAGCAGTACCCTCGGGACACCTGTTTACGAGCAGTACTTC. Residues: CASSTLGTPVYEQYF.

This clone was seen at least ten times. The chain recombines TRBV5-6 with TRBJ2-7, with TRBD2 as a possible D gene (6 bases). The V and J ends lost 3 bases and 2 bases respectively, with 15 bases between them. Per germline, CDR1 SGHDT and CDR2 YYEEEE. The CDR3 consists of 15 residues. The CDR3 DNA reads as TGTGCCAGCAGCTCTATAGCGGTCCTCACCTACGAGCAGTACTTC. Its protein is CASSSIAVLTYEQYF.

The chain is built from TRBV10-2 and TRBJ2-1; D is possibly TRBD2 (5 bases). The CDR3 consists of 12 residues. Germline V gene sequence: CDR1 WSHSY, CDR2 SAAADI. Trimming stripped 6 bases from V and 8 bases from J, with 11 bases between. The CDR3: CASRARGDEQFF. DNA of the CDR3: TGCGCCAGCAGAGCCCGGGGAGATGAGCAGTTCTTC.

This chain connects TRBV6-5 to TRBJ1-5, with D uncertain. Germline V gene data show CDR1 as MNHEY and CDR2 as SVGAGI. CDR3 length: 15 residues. Trimming pared 0 bases from V and 7 bases from J, leaving 13 bases between. The CDR3 spells CASSYSIRAGQPQHF. In DNA form, the CDR3 reads TGTGCCAGCAGTTACTCAATAAGGGCGGGGCAGCCCCAGCATTTT.

The chain has TRBV20-1 and TRBJ1-2, with TRBD1 matching 8 bases. CDR1 and CDR2 from the germline V gene are DFQATT and SNEGSKA (reference sequence). CDR3 length: 13 residues. The V and J ends lost 2 bases and 5 bases, in that order; junction bases with no gene match: 4. The CDR3 bases are TGCAGTGCTAGACAGGGGGCGCAGTATGGCTACACCTTC. This codes for CSARQGAQYGYTF.

This clone was seen many times. This chain joins TRBV14 and TRBJ1-1; a weak D match, TRBD1 (6 bases). CDR1 and CDR2 from the germline V gene are SGHDN and FVKESK. V gave up 3 bases and J gave up 1 base, with 15 bases separating them. This CDR3 spans 16 amino acids. CDR3 coding DNA: TGTGCCAGCAGCCACAAAAGGGCGGGACAGAACACTGAAGCTTTCTTT. Amino acid sequence: CASSHKRAGQNTEAFF.

The CDR3 region has the DNA TGTGCCAGTAGTTCGGGACTAGTACTAGGCGAGCAGTACTTC. This translates into CASSSGLVLGEQYF. The chain combines TRBV19 with TRBJ2-7, with TRBD2 matching 8 bases. Germline V gives CDR1 LNHDA, CDR2 SQIVND (reference sequence). CDR3 length: 14 amino acids. V trimming: 5 bases; J trimming: 6 bases; junction bases outside the gene matches: 9.

This clone is judged medium-sized (0.01 to 0.1%). The J gene is TRBJ2-5, the V gene TRBV6-1, with TRBD2 identical over 8 bases. The CDR3 sequence is 13 residues long. The trim removed 9 bases at V and 5 bases at J, leaving 8 bases unmatched. The germline CDR1 and CDR2 sequences are MNHNS and SASEGT. CDR3 nucleotides: TGTGCCAGTCAAGCGGGAGCGCGGGAGACCCAGTACTTC. Protein product: CASQAGARETQYF.

This clone was recorded a few times. The chain links TRBV6-1 to TRBJ2-2; 7 bases map to TRBD2. The CDR3 runs 13 residues. The germline V gene encodes CDR1 MNHNS and CDR2 SASEGT. The V segment lost 6 bases and the J segment 7 bases; nucleotides outside the gene matches: 5. DNA of the CDR3: TGTGCCAGCAGAGGACTAGTTGTCGGGGAGCTGTTTTTT. Its protein product is CASRGLVVGELFF.

The rearrangement uses TRBV28 and TRBJ2-5, with D possibly being TRBD2 (6 bases). CDR3 length: 14 residues. Trimming left V 7 bases short and J 1 base short, with 13 bases between. The germline CDR1 and CDR2 sequences are MDHEN and SYDVKM. This CDR3 reads CASTLAPLQETQYF. DNA of the CDR3: TGTGCCAGCACCCTAGCGCCCCTCCAAGAGACCCAGTACTTC.

V and J are TRBV20-1 and TRBJ1-2, with a tentative D call TRBD1 (5 bases). Trimming cost V 0 bases and J 5 bases, with 10 bases left between them. Germline CDR1 reads DFQATT; CDR2 reads SNEGSKA (reference sequence). The CDR3 covers 13 residues. CDR3 DNA sequence: TGCAGTGCTAGAGATCCAGGGTCATATGGCTACACCTTC. It codes for CSARDPGSYGYTF.

By frequency in the sample, this clone is medium-sized (0.01 to 0.1%). Here the CDR3 reads CASSSRLISAFF. The CDR3 DNA follows: TGTGCCAGCAGTTCGAGGTTGATATCCGCTTTCTTT. The V gene is TRBV28, the J gene TRBJ1-1; D unresolved. CDR1 MDHEN and CDR2 SYDVKM come from the germline V gene. V was clipped by 4 bases and J by 11 bases, with 14 bases between them. The length of the CDR3 is 12 residues.

The rearrangement uses TRBV7-8 and TRBJ2-3; possibly TRBD1 for D (6 bases). From germline, CDR1 is SGHVS and CDR2 FQNEAQ. Deletions cut 6 bases from V and 5 bases from J, with 24 bases between. The CDR3 covers 17 residues. In DNA, the CDR3 is TGTGCCAGCAGACTAGGGGGAGCGTGTTACGGGGTAGATACGCAGTATTTT. Translated, it gives CASRLGGACYGVDTQYF. The variable domain in full, completed from reference TRBV7-8 and TRBJ2-3, reads GAGVSQSPRYKVAKRGQDVALRCDPISGHVSLFWYQQALGQGPEFLTYFQNEAQLDKSGLPSDRFFAERPEGSVSTLKIQRTQQEDSAVYLCASRLGGACYGVDTQYFGPGTRLTVL.

This chain connects TRBV7-6 to TRBJ1-4, with D unclear. Trimming took 5 bases from V and 8 from J, leaving 15 bases between them. Germline-derived CDR1 and CDR2 are SGHVS and FNYEAQ. There are 14 residues in the CDR3. Written as DNA, the CDR3 is TGTGCCAGCAGCCGCGCGGCAGGTGGGGAAAAACTGTTTTTT. Translating gives CASSRAAGGEKLFF.

In this sample, this clone is medium-sized. Other DNA sequences in this specimen translate into the identical CDR3. The chain employs TRBV11-2 and TRBJ1-4; D not certain. V lost 5 bases to trimming and J lost 5 bases, with 21 bases between them. The CDR3 is made up of 17 amino acids. The V gene's germline CDR1 is SGHAT and CDR2 FQNNGV. CDR3 loop: CASSPRGRPMENEKLFF. As DNA, the CDR3 is TGTGCCAGCAGCCCCCGAGGGAGGCCAATGGAAAATGAAAAACTGTTTTTT.

The sample holds a few counts of this clone. The chain carries TRBV28 and TRBJ1-2, with TRBD1 matching over 7 bases. Looked up from germline, CDR1 is MDHEN and CDR2 is SYDVKM. The J segment lost 3 bases and the V segment lost 6 bases, leaving 4 bases of the junction unmatched. The CDR3 is 13 amino acids. CDR3: CASRAGTDYGYTF. The CDR3 DNA reads TGTGCCAGCAGGGCCGGGACAGACTATGGCTACACCTTC.